Below, 12 T cell receptor beta chains from the same sample are listed, as sequenced in a study of neurological immune-mediated disorders. A single record per CDR3 protein comes from TCRdb applying MiXCR to the 5' RACE reads. The sample consists of about 40,000 distinct CDR3 sequences, roughly 14% of them appearing once. Sequencing was performed on PBMCs. Receptors originate from a woman aged 50 to 65 with HTLV-1-associated myelopathy (HAM/TSP).

This clonotype was seen at least ten times. This chain links TRBV5-8 with TRBJ1-1; the D is unclear. Germline values: CDR1 SGHTS, CDR2 YDEGEE. This CDR3 has 12 amino acids. Trimming removed 4 bases from V and 3 bases from J, with 7 bases in between. The CDR3 DNA reads TGTGCCAGCAGCAGAGTTTACACTGAAGCTTTCTTT. This translates into CASSRVYTEAFF.

This clonotype was detected ten times or more. V usage is TRBV12-3 or TRBV12-4 and J usage is TRBJ2-3; 9 bases match TRBD1. CDR3 length equals 17 residues. The ends lost 6 bases at V and 3 bases at J; junction bases unmatched: 13. CDR3 coding DNA: TGTGCCAGCAGACCGGACAGGGGAGGGGTATGGACAGATACGCAGTATTTT. Its protein product is CASRPDRGGVWTDTQYF.

Many counts were recorded for this clonotype. The genes are TRBV9 and TRBJ2-5; the D is unclear. The CDR3 extends over 14 amino acids. Germline loops: CDR1 SGDLS, CDR2 YYNGEE. The germline V and J ends were trimmed by 2 bases and 0 bases, with 8 bases remaining between them. This chain's CDR3 is CASSVALYQETQYF. The DNA of the CDR3 is TGTGCCAGCAGCGTCGCATTGTACCAAGAGACCCAGTACTTC. The whole variable domain, remainder taken from reference TRBV9 and TRBJ2-5, is DSGVTQTPKHLITATGQRVTLRCSPRSGDLSVYWYQQSLDQGLQFLIQYYNGEERAKGNILERFSAQQFPDLHSELNLSSLELGDSALYFCASSVALYQETQYFGPGTRLLVL.

V gene TRBV5-5 combines with J gene TRBJ2-3, with 11 bases fitting TRBD1. Looked up from germline, CDR1 is SGHKS and CDR2 is YYEKEE (reference sequence). The CDR3 is 15 residues long. Unmatched junction bases numbered 8, after V lost 0 bases and J lost 11 bases. The CDR3 loop is CASSLVDRGQGKQYF. The CDR3, as DNA: TGTGCCAGCAGCTTGGTGGACAGGGGGCAAGGGAAGCAGTATTTT.

This clonotype showed up many times. The chain uses TRBV29-1 and TRBJ2-3; D might be TRBD2 (5 bases). The length of the CDR3 is 13 residues. Germline CDR1 SQVTM, CDR2 ANQGSEA. Here the CDR3 reads CMGDLAGTDTQYF. For the CDR3, the DNA is TGCATGGGAGATTTGGCCGGCACAGATACGCAGTATTTT.

This clonotype was seen many times. The chain combines TRBV6-5 with TRBJ1-5, with D possibly matching TRBD1 (6 bases). Germline CDR1 and CDR2: MNHEY and SVGAGI. V was pared by 2 bases and J by 6 bases, with 8 bases between. The CDR3 spans 13 residues. The CDR3 DNA sequence: TGTGCCAGCAGTTACCAGGGGCGTCAGCCCCAGCATTTT. It codes for CASSYQGRQPQHF.

This clonotype was recorded many times. V is TRBV4-1 and J is TRBJ2-3; no clear D. This CDR3 spans 14 amino acids. V dropped 0 bases and J dropped 4 bases, with 8 bases sitting between them. From germline, CDR1 is MGHRA and CDR2 YSYEKL. This CDR3 is CASSQDGVADTQYF. The CDR3 coding sequence is TGCGCCAGCAGCCAAGATGGGGTAGCAGATACGCAGTATTTT.

This clonotype has ten or more counts. V and J are TRBV5-6 and TRBJ2-7; 9 bases line up with TRBD1. The germline gives CDR1 SGHDT, CDR2 YYEEEE. The junction had 7 bases not matched to a gene; V was cut back by 3 bases and J by 3 bases. The CDR3 runs to 15 residues. CDR3 sequence reads: CASSSGQGIHYEQYV. DNA for the CDR3: TGTGCCAGCAGCTCCGGACAGGGGATTCACTACGAGCAGTACGTC.

This clonotype showed up many times. The chain couples TRBV7-2 to TRBJ1-2, with D tentatively TRBD1 (5 bases). The CDR3 spans 14 residues. Germline V CDR1 and CDR2: SGHTA, FQGNSA. The V gene lost 6 bases and the J gene lost 3 bases, with 14 bases spanning the gap. The CDR3 coding sequence is TGTGCCAGCAGTCACGGGGCCGTAGACTATGGCTACACCTTC. Its translation: CASSHGAVDYGYTF.

This clonotype was seen at least ten times. The chain couples TRBV14 to TRBJ1-4; 7 bases fit TRBD1. CDR1 and CDR2 (germline): SGHDN, FVKESK. The junction had 6 bases not matched to a gene; V was cut back by 5 bases and J by 0 bases. CDR3 length equals 16 residues. The chain's CDR3 is CASSETGAATNEKLFF. The CDR3 DNA reads TGTGCCAGCAGCGAAACAGGGGCCGCAACTAATGAAAAACTGTTTTTT.

As to this clonotype: It may be a read error: a sequence one base away is much more abundant. The chain combines TRBV25-1 with TRBJ1-1; TRBD1 is a possible D gene (6 bases). The CDR3 has 15 amino acids. Germline V gene sequence: CDR1 MGHDK, CDR2 SYGVNS. V lost 2 bases to trimming and J lost 5 bases, with 15 bases between them. The CDR3 loop is CASSEARTVRTEAFF. For the CDR3, the DNA is TGTGCCAGCAGTGAAGCCCGGACAGTGAGGACTGAAGCTTTCTTT.

The table lists this clonotype with many counts. The gene calls are TRBV9 and TRBJ2-3; 7 bases agree with TRBD2. Germline CDR1 reads SGDLS; CDR2 reads YYNGEE. The CDR3 is 19 residues long. Unmatched junction bases numbered 19, after V lost 4 bases and J lost 2 bases. The CDR3 coding sequence is TGTGCCAGCAGCTCCCACCCGGGGGGTCGGATCCTCACCACAGATACGCAGTATTTT. It yields the protein CASSSHPGGRILTTDTQYF.